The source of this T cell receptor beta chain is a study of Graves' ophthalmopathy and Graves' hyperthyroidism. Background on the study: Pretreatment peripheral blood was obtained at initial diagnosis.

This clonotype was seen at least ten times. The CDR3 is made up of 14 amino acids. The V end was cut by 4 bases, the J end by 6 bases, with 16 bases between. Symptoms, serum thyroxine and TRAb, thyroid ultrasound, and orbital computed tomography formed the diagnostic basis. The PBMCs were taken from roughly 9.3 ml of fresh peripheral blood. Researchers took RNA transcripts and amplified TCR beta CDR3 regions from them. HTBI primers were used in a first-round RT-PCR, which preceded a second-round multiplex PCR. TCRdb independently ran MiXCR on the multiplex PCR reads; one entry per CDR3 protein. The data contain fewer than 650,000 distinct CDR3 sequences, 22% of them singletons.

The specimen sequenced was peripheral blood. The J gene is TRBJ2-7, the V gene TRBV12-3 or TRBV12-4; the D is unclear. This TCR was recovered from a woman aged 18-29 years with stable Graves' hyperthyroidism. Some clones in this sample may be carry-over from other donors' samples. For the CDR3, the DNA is TGTGCCAGCAGTTCAACAACAACGGCTAGCGAGCAGTACTTC. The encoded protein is CASSSTTTASEQYF.